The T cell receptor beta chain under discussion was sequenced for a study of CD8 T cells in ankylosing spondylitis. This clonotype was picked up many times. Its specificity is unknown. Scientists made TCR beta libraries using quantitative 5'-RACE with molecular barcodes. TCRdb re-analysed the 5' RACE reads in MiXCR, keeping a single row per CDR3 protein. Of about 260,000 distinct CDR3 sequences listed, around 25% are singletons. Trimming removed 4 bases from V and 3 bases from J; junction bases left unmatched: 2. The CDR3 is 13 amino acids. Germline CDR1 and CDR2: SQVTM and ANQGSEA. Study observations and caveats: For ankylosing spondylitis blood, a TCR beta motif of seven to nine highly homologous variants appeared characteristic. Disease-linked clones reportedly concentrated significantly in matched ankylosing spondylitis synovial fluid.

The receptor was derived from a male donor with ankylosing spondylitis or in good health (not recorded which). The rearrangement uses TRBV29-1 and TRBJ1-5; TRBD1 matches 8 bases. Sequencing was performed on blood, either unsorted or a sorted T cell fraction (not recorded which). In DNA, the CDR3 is TGCAGCGTTGGACAGGGGATCAATCAGCCCCAGCATTTT. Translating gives CSVGQGINQPQHF.